A selection of T cell receptor beta chains follows, all from one sample in a study of blood T cell repertoires in COVID-19. Generated by immunoSEQ multiplex PCR, the TCRdb table keeps only in-frame clones and is missing some. The sample has roughly 57,000 clones; 87% are singletons. What was sequenced was peripheral blood. These TCRs come from a man between 60 and 70 years old with active or convalescent COVID-19. The CDR3 runs from the conserved cysteine through the conserved F or W.

CDR3: CASSQTSGYYNEQFF
V: TRBV7-8
length: 15

CDR3: CASSSGRRGSTNEKLFF
V: TRBV7-7
length: 17

CDR3: CAWSWGDTEAFF
V: TRBV30
length: 12

CDR3: CASSQVAGGPNHKQFF
V: TRBV4-1
length: 16

CDR3: CASSKDQDGNYGYTF
V: TRBV18
length: 15

CDR3: CASSPGVNQPQHF
V: TRBV19
length: 13

CDR3: CASNSDRVNSPLHF
V: TRBV2
length: 14

CDR3: CASSQRGTVTQETQYF
V: TRBV4-1
length: 16

CDR3: CASSLEGGLGGYTF
V: TRBV11-2
length: 14

CDR3: CASSLAGQGGTPYEQYF
V: TRBV7-2
length: 17

CDR3: CASRRTGSTNEKLFF
V: TRBV7-3
length: 15

CDR3: CASSLALAMDRITQETQYF
V: TRBV7-7
length: 19

CDR3: CASRRGRVQTEAFF
V: TRBV5-8
length: 14

CDR3: CASRTGLAGYNEQFF
V: TRBV2
length: 15

CDR3: CASSSPPGQGPVAFF
V: TRBV5-1
length: 15

CDR3: CASSLVLATGEQYF
V: TRBV11-2
length: 14

CDR3: CASSLNPSGYTF
V: TRBV28
length: 12

CDR3: CASSVTGGSGELFF
V: TRBV7-2
length: 14

CDR3: CASSVVGSGTEAFF
V: TRBV6-2/TRBV6-3
length: 14

CDR3: CASSPREVAPLHF
V: TRBV19
length: 13

CDR3: CASSHNRDTEAFF
V: TRBV6-5
length: 13

CDR3: CASSRQGNSYEQYF
V: TRBV28
length: 14

CDR3: CASNYGGPNTGELFF
V: TRBV2
length: 15

CDR3: CASSLRGAGDTQYF
V: TRBV7-3
length: 14

CDR3: CAWGRSYEQYF
V: TRBV30
length: 11

CDR3: CASLSHSGNTIYF
V: TRBV6-5
length: 13

CDR3: CASSLALADNAKNIQYF
V: TRBV5-1
length: 17

CDR3: CASSVAGGEPYNEQFF
V: TRBV9
length: 16

CDR3: CASSFSTGLGEQYF
V: TRBV7-2
length: 14

CDR3: CASFTGGNTEAFF
V: TRBV6-5
length: 13

CDR3: CASKRLAGTGELFF
V: TRBV2
length: 14

CDR3: CASSRQGANTEAFF
V: TRBV19
length: 14

CDR3: CASNPGGPYEQYF
V: TRBV28
length: 13

CDR3: CASSPRDRGLRELFF
V: TRBV6-6
length: 15

CDR3: CASQTSSYNEQFF
V: TRBV2
length: 13

CDR3: CAWSGMGLNTGELFF
V: TRBV30
length: 15

CDR3: CASSGQGGAYEQYF
V: TRBV18
length: 14

CDR3: CASSPLKHEYTEAFF
V: TRBV18
length: 15

CDR3: CASSLTAMYQETQYF
V: TRBV7-2
length: 15

CDR3: CASSVESSGRGADTQYF
V: TRBV9
length: 17

CDR3: CASSRKTGGWNSPLHF
V: TRBV6-2/TRBV6-3
length: 16

CDR3: CASSLTPGTTYNEQFF
V: TRBV7-3
length: 16

CDR3: CASSQDSLGLAVKETQYF
V: TRBV4-1
length: 18

CDR3: CASSYSGQGAYEQYF
V: TRBV6-5
length: 15

CDR3: CASRTGEETQYF
V: TRBV2
length: 12

CDR3: CASSRGTQGDEQYF
V: TRBV18
length: 14

CDR3: CASSPGQGQETQYF
V: TRBV18
length: 14

CDR3: CASRPRGGSPPDTQYF
V: TRBV19
length: 16

CDR3: CASSPRDYEQYF
V: TRBV19
length: 12

CDR3: CASSDRQGRGGELFF
V: TRBV25-1
length: 15

CDR3: CASSPRLQGAGITEAFF
V: TRBV5-5
length: 17

CDR3: CASAPLRGPYNEQFF
V: TRBV4-1
length: 15

CDR3: CASSESLAVRAGELFF
V: TRBV10-1
length: 16

CDR3: CASQRDRHTGPQHF
V: TRBV6-5
length: 14

CDR3: CASRRGTDMLEKLFF
V: TRBV2
length: 15

CDR3: CASSRLNRDNEQFF
V: TRBV5-6
length: 14

CDR3: CASNYGRGYTF
V: TRBV19
length: 11

CDR3: CATTIPRRDSDSYVF
V: TRBV6-5
length: 15

CDR3: CASSPRSLATNEKLFF
V: TRBV18
length: 16